The 28 T cell receptor beta chains below were found in one sample sequenced in a study of HIV-infected children after antiretroviral therapy interruption. RNA-based 3' RACE libraries used unique molecular identifiers. TCRdb recomputed calls from the 3' RACE reads with MiXCR, one row per CDR3 protein. Here the sample spans approximately 89,000 distinct CDR3 sequences, 6.9% being singletons. Treatment here: PENTA 11 planned treatment interruption arm or continuous ART arm. The source was CD45RA+ CD4+ T cells from PBMCs, pooled from several time points, collected from a donor given antiretroviral therapy, either interrupted or continuous. Documented subset: naive CD4+ CD45RA+ CD45RO- T cells. Receptor source: a pool of human donors with HIV.

In its sample, this clonotype was seen a few times. This chain links TRBV20-1 with TRBJ2-1, with TRBD2 matching over 15 bases. After removal of 5 bases from V and 7 bases from J, the junction contained 0 bases not matched to a gene. This CDR3 region has 13 residues. Germline V gives CDR1 DFQATT, CDR2 SNEGSKA (reference sequence). The CDR3 DNA follows: TGCAGTGCTGGGACTAGCGGGAGGAATGAGCAGTTCTTC. Its protein product is CSAGTSGRNEQFF.

This chain links TRBV2 with TRBJ2-7; D gene uncertain. Trimming removed 6 bases at V and 2 bases at J, with 8 bases between. Looked up from germline, CDR1 is SNHLY and CDR2 is FYNNEI. The CDR3 covers 12 residues. The CDR3 loop is CASSRETYEQYF. DNA for the CDR3: TGTGCCAGCAGCCGAGAAACCTACGAGCAGTACTTC.

This clonotype was seen at least ten times. V and J are TRBV6-2 or TRBV6-3 and TRBJ1-2; no firm D call. V was trimmed by 2 bases and J by 8 bases, leaving 12 bases between them. The germline gives CDR1 MNHEY, CDR2 SVGEGT. The CDR3 is made up of 13 amino acids. The CDR3, as DNA: TGTGCCAGCAGTTACCTCCAGACGGGAGGCTACACCTTC. Its translation: CASSYLQTGGYTF.

This clonotype was observed many times. This chain uses TRBV4-2 with TRBJ1-6; 7 nucleotides align to TRBD1. V lost 1 base, J lost 8 bases, and 5 bases stayed unmatched. Germline assignment: CDR1 LGHNA and CDR2 YNFKEQ. The CDR3 covers 15 residues. The DNA of the CDR3 is TGTGCCAGCAGCCAAGTTGACAGGGACGATTCACCCCTCCACTTT. Its translation: CASSQVDRDDSPLHF.

The V gene is TRBV29-1, the J gene TRBJ1-2; no firm D call. Germline CDR1 and CDR2: SQVTM and ANQGSEA. Deletions cut 7 bases from V and 8 bases from J, with 17 bases between. The CDR3 covers 12 residues. The CDR3 sequence: CSAVSAAEGYTF. As DNA, the CDR3 is TGCAGCGCCGTGAGTGCAGCTGAGGGCTACACCTTC.

This clonotype has ten or more counts. Compared with germline, one end of the junction differs, possibly owing to a read error. V is TRBV7-7 and J is TRBJ1-1; D not certain. Germline CDR1 and CDR2: SSHAT and FNYEAQ (reference sequence). This CDR3 has 13 amino acids. The CDR3 spells CASSKGVNTEAFF. CDR3 DNA: TGTGCTAGCAGTAAGGGAGTGAACACTGAAGCTTTCTTT. Full variable domain (remainder filled in from reference TRBV7-7 and TRBJ1-1): GAGVSQSPRYKVTKRGQDVTLRCDPISSHATLYWYQQALGQGPEFLTYFNYEAQPDKSGLPSDRFSAERPEGSISTLTIQRTEQRDSAMYRCASSKGVNTEAFFGQGTRLTVV.

This clonotype was found many times. The chain carries TRBV6-1 and TRBJ2-2; the D gene is possibly TRBD1 (6 bases). The CDR3 consists of 15 residues. V was shortened by 4 bases and J by 4 bases, with 13 bases between the two germline ends. Germline values: CDR1 MNHNS, CDR2 SASEGT. CDR3 in DNA: TGTGCCAGCAGTGGTTCCAGGGGCATCACCGGGGAGCTGTTTTTT. It codes for CASSGSRGITGELFF.

The table lists this clonotype with many counts. J is TRBJ1-1 and V is TRBV12-3 or TRBV12-4, with D possibly matching TRBD1 (5 bases). This CDR3 comprises 14 residues. The germline V and J ends were trimmed by 2 bases and 1 base, with 8 bases remaining between them. CDR3 sequence (DNA): TGTGCCAGCAGTTTATCCGGGGCGAACACTGAAGCTTTCTTT. Translation: CASSLSGANTEAFF.

This clonotype was observed a few times. The V and J genes are TRBV5-1 and TRBJ2-3, with D perhaps TRBD1 (5 bases). This CDR3 region has 15 residues. The V end lost 0 bases, the J end lost 2 bases, and 10 bases lay between the germline ends. CDR1 SGHRS and CDR2 YFSETQ come from the germline V gene. CDR3 in amino acids: CASSLEAGYTDTQYF. The CDR3 coding sequence is TGCGCCAGCAGCTTGGAAGCAGGGTACACAGATACGCAGTATTTT.

The sample holds many counts of this clonotype. The gene calls are TRBV5-4 and TRBJ2-3, with D uncertain. CDR3 length equals 15 residues. Looked up from germline, CDR1 is SGHNT and CDR2 is YYREEE (reference sequence). V gave up 3 bases and J gave up 2 bases, with 13 bases separating them. The CDR3 loop is CASSSPRHATDTQYF. Written as DNA, the CDR3 is TGTGCCAGCAGCTCCCCCAGACATGCCACAGATACGCAGTATTTT.

This CDR3 is CASSEYEGSYGYTF. Written as DNA, the CDR3 is TGTGCCAGCAGTGAATACGAGGGTTCCTATGGCTACACCTTC. The gene calls are TRBV6-1 and TRBJ1-2; D gene uncertain. Germline CDR1 is MNHNS and CDR2 is SASEGT. The CDR3 covers 14 residues. Trimming stripped 2 bases from V and 4 bases from J, with 11 bases between.

This clonotype has a count of ten or more. The J gene is TRBJ2-6, the V gene TRBV24-1; maybe TRBD1 (5 bases). The germline V gene encodes CDR1 KGHDR and CDR2 SFDVKD. The CDR3 extends over 19 amino acids. The germline V and J ends were trimmed by 3 bases and 2 bases, with 19 bases remaining between them. The CDR3 reads CATSDRTTMGHPGANVLTF. CDR3 DNA sequence: TGTGCCACCAGTGATCGCACGACAATGGGGCACCCTGGGGCCAACGTCCTGACTTTC.

Ten or more counts support this clonotype. Here the CDR3 reads CASSPPQGPQETQYF. CDR3 bases: TGTGCCAGCAGTCCACCACAGGGGCCCCAAGAGACCCAGTACTTC. The chain employs TRBV28 and TRBJ2-5; 7 nucleotides match TRBD1. Germline trimming cut 5 bases from V and 1 base from J; bases unmatched to any gene: 7. The CDR3 has 15 residues. Germline CDR1 and CDR2: MDHEN and SYDVKM.

This clonotype was seen ten or more times. The chain couples TRBV6-5 to TRBJ2-7, with D possibly being TRBD2 (6 bases). V lost 0 bases and J lost 4, with 10 bases in between. The germline V gene has CDR1 MNHEY and CDR2 SVGAGI. The CDR3 is made up of 14 amino acids. The CDR3 sequence: CASSYSRGLYEQYF. The CDR3, as DNA: TGTGCCAGCAGTTACTCGAGGGGACTTTACGAGCAGTACTTC.

A few counts support this clonotype. This CDR3 is CASRPNRDQEKLFF. The CDR3 coding sequence is TGTGCCAGCAGACCCAACAGGGACCAAGAAAAACTGTTTTTT. The chain couples TRBV25-1 to TRBJ1-4, with D possibly matching TRBD1 (6 bases). V was trimmed by 6 bases and J by 8 bases, leaving 16 bases between them. Germline V lookup: CDR1 MGHDK, CDR2 SYGVNS. CDR3 length: 14 residues.

Many counts were recorded for this clonotype. The CDR3 sequence: CASSSDLRGAVEQFF. CDR3 DNA sequence: TGTGCCAGCAGCTCAGACCTGCGGGGGGCCGTTGAGCAGTTCTTC. The V call is TRBV7-2, the J call TRBJ2-1; 8 bases are a match to TRBD2. This CDR3 is 15 amino acids long. Germline lookup yields CDR1 SGHTA and CDR2 FQGNSA. With V trimmed by 4 bases and J by 9 bases, 11 bases remained unmatched. Full variable domain (missing parts from reference TRBV7-2 and TRBJ2-1): GAGVSQSPSNKVTEKGKDVELRCDPISGHTALYWYRQSLGQGLEFLIYFQGNSAPDKSGLPSDRFSAERTGGSVSTLTIQRTQQEDSAVYLCASSSDLRGAVEQFFGPGTRLTVL.

This clonotype has ten or more counts. This chain uses TRBV11-1 with TRBJ2-5; 7 nucleotides align to TRBD1. Per germline, CDR1 SGHAT and CDR2 FQDESV (reference sequence). V trimming: 5 bases; J trimming: 0 bases; junction bases outside the gene matches: 6. CDR3 length equals 15 residues. The CDR3 here is CASSLRGTDQETQYF. CDR3 nucleotides: TGTGCCAGCAGCCTAAGAGGGACAGACCAAGAGACCCAGTACTTC.

Ten or more counts support this clonotype. The chain couples TRBV11-2 to TRBJ2-1, with TRBD2 identical over 9 bases. The CDR3 has 17 residues. Germline V lookup: CDR1 SGHAT, CDR2 FQNNGV. The V segment lost 2 bases and the J segment 6 bases; nucleotides outside the gene matches: 11. For the CDR3, the DNA is TGTGCCAGCAGCTTACTCTTTGGGACTAGCTCGGCCAATGAGCAGTTCTTC. It codes for CASSLLFGTSSANEQFF.

Many counts were recorded for this clonotype. The rearrangement joins TRBV12-3 or TRBV12-4 to TRBJ2-2; maybe TRBD1 (5 bases). There are 14 residues in the CDR3. V lost 5 bases and J 4 bases, leaving 11 bases between the germline ends. In nucleotides, the CDR3 is TGTGCCAGCAGTCCTCAGGGAACCACCGGGGAGCTGTTTTTT. It is translated as CASSPQGTTGELFF.

Ten or more counts support this clonotype. The CDR3 DNA reads TGTGCCAGCAGCGTATTGCCCGACAGGGCCTACGAGCAGTACTTC. Translated, it gives CASSVLPDRAYEQYF. The chain recombines TRBV9 with TRBJ2-7; 7 nucleotides align to TRBD1. The V gene's germline CDR1 is SGDLS and CDR2 YYNGEE. The V and J ends lost 1 base and 2 bases, in that order; junction bases with no gene match: 6. The CDR3 sequence is 15 residues long. Drawing the rest from reference TRBV9 and TRBJ2-7, the complete variable domain is DSGVTQTPKHLITATGQRVTLRCSPRSGDLSVYWYQQSLDQGLQFLIQYYNGEERAKGNILERFSAQQFPDLHSELNLSSLELGDSALYFCASSVLPDRAYEQYFGPGTRLTVT.

This clonotype was detected a few times. The rearrangement joins TRBV6-2 or TRBV6-3 to TRBJ1-1; D may be TRBD1 (6 bases). V was clipped by 7 bases and J by 8 bases, with 17 bases between them. The CDR3 is 13 residues long. Germline assignment: CDR1 MNHEY and CDR2 SVGEGT. CDR3 nucleotides: TGTGCCAGCACCCAAGGGGGTCGAACGGAAGCTTTCTTT. This sequence encodes CASTQGGRTEAFF.

V and J are TRBV7-2 and TRBJ2-5; 13 bases are a match to TRBD2. V dropped 1 base and J dropped 0; count of bases not matched to a gene: 2. Germline CDR1 reads SGHTA; CDR2 reads FQGNSA. The CDR3 loop spans 17 amino acids. The CDR3 nucleotides are TGTGCCAGCAGCTTAGGACTAGCGGGGGGAGACCAAGAGACCCAGTACTTC. Translated: CASSLGLAGGDQETQYF.

This clonotype was seen ten or more times. The chain uses TRBV30 and TRBJ2-1; 11 bases agree with TRBD2. The V gene's germline CDR1 is GTSNPN and CDR2 SVGIG (reference sequence). The CDR3 totals 15 residues. V was pared by 5 bases and J by 4 bases, with 7 bases of the junction left unmatched. The DNA for the CDR3 is TGTGCCTGGGGAATGGGACTAGCGGATTACAATGAGCAGTTCTTC. It yields the protein CAWGMGLADYNEQFF.

V usage is TRBV5-1 and J usage is TRBJ2-2; D is undetermined. Germline V lookup: CDR1 SGHRS, CDR2 YFSETQ. The CDR3 consists of 16 residues. V lost 3 bases to trimming and J lost 0 bases, with 12 bases between them. The CDR3 loop is CASSSAGFANTGELFF. CDR3 coding DNA: TGCGCCAGCAGCTCCGCAGGATTTGCGAACACCGGGGAGCTGTTTTTT.

There are many counts of this clonotype. This chain links TRBV7-6 with TRBJ2-2, with a tentative D call TRBD1 (5 bases). Germline lookup yields CDR1 SGHVS and CDR2 FNYEAQ. This CDR3 is 12 amino acids long. V gave up 5 bases and J gave up 7 bases, with 8 bases separating them. Here the CDR3 DNA reads TGTGCCAGCAGCCAACAGGACGGGGAGCTGTTTTTT. Protein product: CASSQQDGELFF.

This clonotype was seen repeatedly, ten times or more. The chain couples TRBV7-2 to TRBJ2-2; 7 bases fit TRBD1. From germline, CDR1 is SGHTA and CDR2 FQGNSA. J was trimmed by 6 bases and V by 2 bases; bases with no gene match: 6. The length of the CDR3 is 15 residues. CDR3 nucleotide sequence: TGTGCCAGCAGCTTATCCGGGACAGTGTCCGGGGAGCTGTTTTTT. This sequence encodes CASSLSGTVSGELFF.

The J gene is TRBJ2-7, the V gene TRBV28; no definite D call. Trimming pared 2 bases from V and 3 bases from J, leaving 14 bases between. Germline V gene data show CDR1 as MDHEN and CDR2 as SYDVKM. The CDR3 consists of 15 residues. CDR3 protein: CASSLNTPDGYEQYF. The CDR3 bases are TGTGCCAGCAGTTTAAATACGCCCGACGGCTACGAGCAGTACTTC.

This clonotype was detected many times. The CDR3 DNA follows: TGTGCCAGCAGCTTAAGAACCGGGGGGCTCCTCTACAATGAGCAGTTCTTC. Protein: CASSLRTGGLLYNEQFF. This chain links TRBV7-2 with TRBJ2-1; D might be TRBD2 (7 bases). Germline lookup yields CDR1 SGHTA and CDR2 FQGNSA. V was shortened by 2 bases and J by 3 bases, with 17 bases between the two germline ends. The CDR3 has 17 residues.